This is a list of T cell receptor beta chains from one sample in a study of blood T cells in healthy people across ages. MiXCR, applied by TCRdb to the 5' RACE reads, yields one record per CDR3 protein. The sample lists 750,000 to 1,000,000 distinct CDR3 sequences; approximately 32% were seen once. These same records also appear under a second study, on T cells of mothers and their children.

Sample: blood. The receptors were sampled from a woman in her thirties or forties in good health. CDR3s include the opening cysteine and the closing phenylalanine or tryptophan. Each record gives: V gene, J gene, clone size, CDR3 protein. Clone size, where shown, is once, few, many, or a class for clones that have expanded.

>TRBV7-2|TRBJ2-1|few
CASSWIGQGDEQFF
>TRBV6-5|TRBJ2-5|.
CASSYRPPGQILGETQYF
>TRBV11-1|TRBJ2-3|.
CASSLRTGRQYF
>TRBV28|TRBJ2-7|.
CASSFSGTAFYEQYF
>TRBV20-1|TRBJ1-1|few
CSAEERGGMVNTEAFF
>TRBV6-5|TRBJ2-1|.
CASSYSIEPGEQFF
>TRBV11-2|TRBJ1-1|few
CASSLDGWGTEAFF
>TRBV12-3/TRBV12-4|TRBJ2-1|.
CASIPRGSNEQFF
>TRBV7-2|TRBJ2-1|.
CASSPTSGRIDEQFF
>TRBV20-1|TRBJ1-2|few
CSAQRTVYGYTF
>TRBV7-2|TRBJ2-6|many
CASSLPQGSGANVLTF
>TRBV29-1|TRBJ2-1|many
CSVARGTNNEQFF
>TRBV7-2|TRBJ1-5|few
CASSLGRQSQPQHF
>TRBV20-1|TRBJ1-2|.
CSARAGTATSNYGYTF
>TRBV20-1|TRBJ2-7|many
CSAGDRGPYEQYF
>TRBV7-2|TRBJ1-2|.
CASSVTIYGHTF
>TRBV9|TRBJ2-7|many
CASSLTRDRANEQYF
>TRBV7-9|TRBJ2-7|few
CASSLLAWGQGSYEQYF
>TRBV19|TRBJ2-1|.
CASSSGSGWTEQFF
>TRBV6-2/TRBV6-3|TRBJ1-5|.
CASSYPFLSGPNQPQHF
>TRBV5-5|TRBJ2-5|many
CASSPISGQGALTQYF
>TRBV4-1|TRBJ2-7|.
CASSPSHGQGKDEQYF
>TRBV28|TRBJ2-5|few
CASSFAGWKLAQYF
>TRBV4-3|TRBJ1-6|few
CASSQDGAAANSPLHF
>TRBV28|TRBJ1-5|.
CATVRSGKWEQPQHF
>TRBV7-8|TRBJ2-7|.
CASSLIPGSYEQYF
>TRBV12-3/TRBV12-4|TRBJ1-1|few
CASSITTMNTEAFF
>TRBV20-1|TRBJ2-2|.
CSAKYRGHTGELFF
>TRBV5-1|TRBJ2-2|few
CASSGAGTGIGNTGELFF
>TRBV29-1|TRBJ2-7|many
CSVRQGGTYEQYF
>TRBV6-5|TRBJ1-4|few
CASSYDGDIDEKLFF
>TRBV4-2|TRBJ2-5|.
CASSQASGTSGRAIQETQYF
>TRBV18|TRBJ1-1|.
CASSTAPGGNTEAFF
>TRBV7-2|TRBJ1-5|.
CASSLALAGQGGQPQHF
>TRBV28|TRBJ2-1|few
CASSLPTNSGGGEQFF
>TRBV20-1|TRBJ1-2|many
CSAPTGQGGYGYTF
>TRBV19|TRBJ1-2|few
CASLYWTGGNYGYTF
>TRBV7-2|TRBJ2-3|few
CASSSFTSDTQYF
>TRBV7-2|TRBJ1-1|.
CASSQQGQLNTEAFF
>TRBV6-2/TRBV6-3|TRBJ2-7|many
CASSPTITSGEQYF
>TRBV7-9|TRBJ2-1|.
CASSLDRRSSYNEQFF
>TRBV27|TRBJ1-2|.
CASSQDLDRGLRGYTF
>TRBV20-1|TRBJ1-2|.
CRASGANYGYTF
>TRBV6-5|TRBJ1-6|.
CASRRPGTDYSPLHF
>TRBV7-8|TRBJ1-5|.
CASSHDSLSQPQHF
>TRBV12-3/TRBV12-4|TRBJ1-3|few
CAVPGQVGGNTIYF
>TRBV12-3/TRBV12-4|TRBJ2-5|.
CASSLYNRGSETQYF
>TRBV18|TRBJ2-1|few
CASREGPGVHEQFF